This T cell receptor beta chain originates from a study of OX40 agonist ivuxolimab in advanced cancers. Study summary: It was permissible to have had prior anti-PD-1, anti-PD-L1 or anti-CTLA-4 therapy, and approximately 40% had some. Three patients got partial responses; one had hepatocellular carcinoma and two had cutaneous melanoma.

Deletions cut 1 base from V and 3 bases from J, with 7 bases between. Germline assignment: CDR1 SGHAT and CDR2 FQNNGV. This CDR3 comprises 13 residues. Measured with immunoSEQ multiplex PCR; TCRdb has only the in-frame clones, and not every one. The sample lists tens of thousands of clones; about four fifths were seen once. V and J are TRBV11-2 and TRBJ2-7, with unresolved D. Material: CD4+ or CD8+ T cells sorted from blood, obtained in a trial of the OX40 agonist ivuxolimab. The origin of this receptor is an adult with an advanced solid tumor such as melanoma, head and neck, liver or kidney cancer. The CDR3 reads CASSLVTVYEQYF. The DNA for the CDR3 is TGTGCCAGCAGCTTAGTAACAGTCTACGAGCAGTACTTC.